This T cell receptor (beta chain) originates from a study of blood T cell repertoires in COVID-19. Profiled with immunoSEQ multiplex PCR; TCRdb holds only in-frame clones, not every one. The table shows about 270,000 clones, with roughly nine tenths occurring only once. V gave up 3 bases and J gave up 1 base, with 10 bases separating them. Germline V gives CDR1 LNHDA, CDR2 SQIVND (reference sequence). The CDR3 extends over 14 amino acids. The chain recombines TRBV19 with TRBJ2-7, with D possibly matching TRBD2 (5 bases). The sequenced sample was peripheral blood. This clonotype was obtained from a woman aged 25 to 45 with COVID-19, enrolled during active disease. The CDR3: CASSIAGGSYEQYF. CDR3 nucleotides: TGTGCCAGTAGTATTGCTGGAGGTTCCTACGAGCAGTACTTC.